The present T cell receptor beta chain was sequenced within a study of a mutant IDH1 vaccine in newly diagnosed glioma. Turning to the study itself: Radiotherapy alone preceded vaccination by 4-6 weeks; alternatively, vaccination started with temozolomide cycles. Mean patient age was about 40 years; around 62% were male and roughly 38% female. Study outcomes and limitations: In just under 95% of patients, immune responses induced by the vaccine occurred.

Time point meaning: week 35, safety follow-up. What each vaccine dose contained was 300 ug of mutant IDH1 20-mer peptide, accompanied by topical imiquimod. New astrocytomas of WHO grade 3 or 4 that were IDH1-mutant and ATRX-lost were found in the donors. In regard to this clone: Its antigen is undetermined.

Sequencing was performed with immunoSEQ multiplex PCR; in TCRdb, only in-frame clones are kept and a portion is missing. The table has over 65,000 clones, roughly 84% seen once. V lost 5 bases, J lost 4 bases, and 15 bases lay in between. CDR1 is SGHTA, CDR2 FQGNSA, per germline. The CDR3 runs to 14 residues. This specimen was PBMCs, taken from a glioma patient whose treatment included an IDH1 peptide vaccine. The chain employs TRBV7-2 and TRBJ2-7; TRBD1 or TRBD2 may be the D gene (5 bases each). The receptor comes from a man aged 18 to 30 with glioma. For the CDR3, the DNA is TGTGCCAGCAGCCCAGACCCAGGGAGATACGAGCAGTACTTC. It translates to CASSPDPGRYEQYF.